This TCR beta chain stems from a study of shared T cell receptors in the human thymus. There are 17 residues in the CDR3. Germline values: CDR1 SGHAT, CDR2 FQNNGV. J gave up 5 bases and V 5 bases, and 14 bases lay outside the gene matches. Sequencing used immunoSEQ multiplex PCR; TCRdb keeps in-frame clones, though not all of them. This sample has approximately 490,000 clones; 70% to 80% occur once, and the top ten carry 0.01% to 0.015%. These data also formed part of another study, on human thymus T cells. That work adds: The donor group consisted of healthy Finnish infants who were having corrective surgery for congenital heart defects. Resections from corrective heart surgery provided thymus tissue. It looked as if thymic and blood repertoires used V and J genes in a biased way. Thymic repertoires of unrelated individuals were reported in related research to overlap highly.

Sequencing was done on a sample of thymocytes. The chain has TRBV11-2 and TRBJ1-2, with 10 bases that match TRBD1. This clonotype was obtained from a boy younger than two with a congenital heart defect. This chain's CDR3 is CASSLRDRGPTQYGYTF. The DNA for the CDR3 is TGTGCCAGCAGCCTCCGGGACAGGGGCCCAACCCAATATGGCTACACCTTC.